The source of this T cell receptor (beta chain) is a study of cytomegalovirus exposure and HLA in healthy donors. Germline V gives CDR1 MGHRA, CDR2 YSYEKL. J gave up 4 bases and V 4 bases, and 7 bases lay outside the gene matches. CDR3 length equals 15 residues. PCR primers comprised 60 Vbeta and 13 Jbeta primers. TCRdb's table, derived via immunoSEQ multiplex PCR, lists solely in-frame clones and lacks some. The sample contains 150,000 or so clones, about four fifths of which appear only once. There are a few counts of this clone. The gene calls are TRBV4-1 and TRBJ2-5; TRBD2 agrees at 9 bases. The receptor was isolated from a man younger than 45 in good health and CMV-seronegative. Sample: PBMCs. CDR3 in DNA: TGCGCCAGCAGCCCGGGGGGACTAGCCGGAGAGACCCAGTACTTC. Protein: CASSPGGLAGETQYF.